This T cell receptor beta chain is drawn from a study of T cell responses to AZD1222 COVID-19 vaccine. Study summary: Researchers grouped second doses given at about 4 or about 12 weeks into one pool.

Some clones are missing from TCRdb's copy, which holds only in-frame ones; the method was immunoSEQ multiplex PCR. The sample contains 80,000 or so clones, roughly 82% of which appear only once. Only one count was recorded for this clone. Trimming removed 4 bases at V and 7 bases at J, with 7 bases between. The CDR3 runs 11 residues. This TCR came from an adult in good health. This rearrangement joins TRBV12-3 or TRBV12-4 to TRBJ1-2; tentatively, D is TRBD1 (5 bases). The source was peripheral blood, collected on day 0 of AZD1222 vaccination. The CDR3 sequence: CASSSTGGYTF. In DNA form, the CDR3 reads TGTGCCAGCAGTTCTACAGGTGGCTACACCTTC.